A selection of T cell receptor beta chains follows, all from one sample in a study of T cells after yellow fever vaccination. TCRdb called the 5' RACE reads again in MiXCR, with one record for every CDR3 protein. Of about 240,000 distinct CDR3 sequences listed, less than 9% were seen once; the top ten hold about 0.9%. The input for sequencing was CD4+ T cells sorted from PBMCs, taken 15 days after the yellow fever booster vaccination. Receptors were obtained from a man aged 25-45 years who received the YFV17D yellow fever vaccine. Each CDR3 is given with its conserved first and last residue. Fields, in order: D gene, J gene, V gene, clone size, CDR3 protein, CDR3 DNA. D genes are given only for firm matches. Clone size, where shown, is once, few, many, or a class for clones that have expanded.

.	TRBJ2-7	TRBV5-1	few	CASSPERIEEQYF	TGCGCCAGCAGTCCTGAGAGGATTGAAGAGCAGTACTTC
TRBD2	TRBJ2-5	TRBV2	few	CASSESRGTQETQYF	TGTGCCAGCAGTGAATCGCGGGGGACTCAAGAGACCCAGTACTTC
TRBD2	TRBJ2-5	TRBV7-2	.	CASSFIAGVGETQYF	TGTGCCAGCAGCTTCATAGCGGGAGTGGGAGAGACCCAGTACTTC
.	TRBJ2-2	TRBV11-2	many	CASSLETGELFF	TGTGCCAGCAGCTTAGAGACCGGGGAGCTGTTTTTT
TRBD2	TRBJ2-1	TRBV20-1	many	CSARVPGTSGPADRFF	TGCAGTGCTAGAGTACCAGGGACTAGCGGCCCAGCGGATCGGTTCTTC
.	TRBJ2-3	TRBV2	many	CASRNSGAGTDTQYF	TGTGCCAGCAGGAATTCGGGCGCAGGCACAGATACGCAGTATTTT
.	TRBJ2-5	TRBV7-2	.	CASSSNRGQQTQYF	TGTGCCAGCAGCTCCAATCGGGGACAACAGACCCAGTACTTC
TRBD2	TRBJ2-3	TRBV6-5	many	CASSYSAGGPDTQYF	TGTGCCAGCAGTTACTCAGCGGGAGGGCCCGATACGCAGTATTTT
TRBD2	TRBJ2-1	TRBV27	many	CASSLGLAGGPLFF	TGTGCCAGCAGTTTAGGACTAGCGGGAGGGCCTTTATTCTTC
.	TRBJ2-3	TRBV3-1	many	CASSQVQGSLTDTQYF	TGTGCCAGCAGCCAAGTCCAAGGAAGTCTCACAGATACGCAGTATTTT
.	TRBJ2-3	TRBV30	few	CAWSQGRHTDTQYF	TGTGCCTGGTCCCAGGGACGTCACACAGATACGCAGTATTTT
.	TRBJ1-4	TRBV18	many	CASSPTVGEKLFF	TGTGCCAGCTCGCCGACAGTAGGTGAAAAACTGTTTTTT
.	TRBJ2-2	TRBV28	.	CASSPGTLNTGELFF	TGTGCCAGCAGTCCCGGGACACTAAACACCGGGGAGCTGTTTTTT
.	TRBJ1-1	TRBV5-6	few	CASSLIGGATEAFF	TGTGCCAGCAGCTTAATTGGGGGCGCCACTGAAGCTTTCTTT
.	TRBJ1-1	TRBV18	.	CASSPGRLNTEAFF	TGTGCCAGCTCCCCGGGACGGTTGAACACTGAAGCTTTCTTT
.	TRBJ1-5	TRBV20-1	many	CSAIVSQAGPQHF	TGCAGTGCTATTGTCTCCCAGGCTGGCCCCCAGCATTTT
.	TRBJ1-1	TRBV7-9	few	CASSFTTEAFF	TGTGCCAGCAGCTTCACCACTGAAGCTTTCTTT
TRBD2	TRBJ2-3	TRBV5-1	.	CASSLPPPLAGGTDTQYF	TGCGCCAGCAGCTTACCCCCACCACTAGCGGGAGGCACAGATACGCAGTATTTT
.	TRBJ2-3	TRBV7-9	few	CASSLGRDTDTQYF	TGTGCCAGCAGCTTGGGCAGAGACACAGATACGCAGTATTTT
.	TRBJ2-7	TRBV5-1	many	CASSDTYEQYF	TGCGCCAGCAGCGATACCTACGAGCAGTACTTC
TRBD2	TRBJ2-7	TRBV7-8	many	CASSLGTSGFYEQYF	TGTGCCAGCAGCTTGGGGACTAGCGGGTTCTACGAGCAGTACTTC
.	TRBJ1-1	TRBV20-1	many	CSARATGPGTEAFF	TGCAGTGCTAGAGCAACAGGGCCTGGGACTGAAGCTTTCTTT
.	TRBJ2-5	TRBV18	many	CASSPGRQETQYF	TGTGCCAGCTCACCAGGGCGCCAAGAGACCCAGTACTTC
TRBD1	TRBJ1-3	TRBV5-1	many	CASSGGQGGNTIYF	TGCGCCAGCAGCGGGGGACAGGGCGGAAACACCATATATTTT
.	TRBJ1-1	TRBV5-1	few	CASSSDGQPNTEAFF	TGCGCCAGCAGCTCGGATGGACAGCCGAACACTGAAGCTTTCTTT
.	TRBJ1-1	TRBV7-3	many	CASSLTGVSEAFF	TGTGCCAGCAGCTTAACCGGGGTGAGTGAAGCTTTCTTT
TRBD2	TRBJ2-2	TRBV29-1	few	CSVLSTPGLAGGFPTGELFF	TGCAGCGTACTATCTACTCCGGGACTAGCGGGAGGATTCCCCACCGGGGAGCTGTTTTTT
.	TRBJ2-4	TRBV7-9	.	CASSSLGLAKNIQYF	TGTGCCAGCAGCTCCCTAGGGCTAGCCAAAAACATTCAGTACTTC
.	TRBJ1-6	TRBV6-5	many	CASSYGVTYNSPLHF	TGTGCCAGCAGTTACGGGGTCACCTATAATTCACCCCTCCACTTT